What follows is one TCR beta chain and its context. The antigen is unknown. Per the germline V gene, CDR1 is SGHNT and CDR2 is YYREEE (reference sequence). The V gene lost 0 bases and the J gene lost 1 base, with 11 bases spanning the gap. The CDR3 has 16 amino acids. Patients had resection in Japan or China between the mid-2010s and the late 2010s. These data originate in a study of immune evolution from preneoplasia to lung adenocarcinoma. The study, taken as a whole, reports: Later-stage lesions appeared to have more T cells, more diversity, less clonality. Normal lung had the highest top T cell clone frequencies.

TCRdb keeps only in-frame clones here, not all; method: immunoSEQ multiplex PCR. The table includes 5,000 or so clones, about four fifths detected once. Specimen: FFPE adjacent normal lung tissue. This TCR was recovered from a donor at least 70 years old with lung adenocarcinoma. The V call is TRBV5-4, the J call TRBJ1-5; D is unresolved. The CDR3 region is CASSLGGRGSNQPQHF. The CDR3 DNA reads TGTGCCAGCAGCTTGGGAGGGCGCGGCAGCAATCAGCCCCAGCATTTT.